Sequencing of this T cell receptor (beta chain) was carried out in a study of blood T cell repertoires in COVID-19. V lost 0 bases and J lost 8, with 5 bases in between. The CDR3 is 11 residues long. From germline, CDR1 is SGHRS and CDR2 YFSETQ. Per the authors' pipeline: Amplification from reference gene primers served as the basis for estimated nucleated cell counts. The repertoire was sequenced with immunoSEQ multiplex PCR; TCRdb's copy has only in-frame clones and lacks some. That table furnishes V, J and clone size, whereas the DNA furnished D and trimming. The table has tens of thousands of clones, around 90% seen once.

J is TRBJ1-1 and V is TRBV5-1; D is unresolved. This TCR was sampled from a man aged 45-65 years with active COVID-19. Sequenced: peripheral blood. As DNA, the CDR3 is TGCGCCAGCAGCTTGGGACAAGAAGCTTTCTTT. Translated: CASSLGQEAFF.